Shown below are 23 T cell receptor beta chains from a single sample sequenced in a study of T cells in Graves' hyperthyroidism and ophthalmopathy. RNA transcripts provided the source from which TCR beta CDR3 regions were amplified. Carried out on the TCR CDR3, a first-round RT-PCR used the HTBI primer set. TCRdb independently ran MiXCR on the multiplex PCR reads; one entry per CDR3 protein. The repertoire consists of approximately 260,000 distinct CDR3 sequences, with around 15% occurring once and the leading ten covering about 33%. Sequenced: blood. Every receptor here comes from a woman aged 45-60 years with Graves' hyperthyroidism that later progressed to Graves' ophthalmopathy.

This clonotype came up many times. The rearrangement joins TRBV2 to TRBJ2-1; 14 bases are a match to TRBD2. This CDR3 comprises 14 residues. The trim removed 8 bases at V and 7 bases at J, leaving 4 bases unmatched. The germline CDR1 and CDR2 sequences are SNHLY and FYNNEI. DNA of the CDR3: TGTGCCAGCCAGACTAGCGGGAGGGGAAATGAGCAGTTCTTC. As protein: CASQTSGRGNEQFF.

V usage is TRBV30 and J usage is TRBJ1-1; no clear D gene. The germline V gene has CDR1 GTSNPN and CDR2 SVGIG (reference sequence). V was cut by 7 bases and J by 3 bases, with 15 bases left in between. The length of the CDR3 is 13 residues. The CDR3 DNA sequence: TGTGCCTACCGGACCCCTGGGTACACTGAAGCTTTCTTT. It translates to CAYRTPGYTEAFF. Based on the CDR3 plus reference TRBV30 and TRBJ1-1, the full variable domain is SQTIHQWPATLVQPVGSPLSLECTVEGTSNPNLYWYRQAAGRGLQLLFYSVGIGQISSEVPQNLSASRPQDRQFILSSKKLLLSDSGFYLCAYRTPGYTEAFFGQGTRLTVV.

This chain joins TRBV6-2 or TRBV6-3 and TRBJ2-2; D not certain. Trimming shortened V by 10 bases and J by 9 bases, and 12 bases separated the two germline ends. The CDR3 runs to 11 residues. CDR1 and CDR2 (germline): MNHEY, SVGEGT. CDR3 DNA: TGTGCCATCTCTCCCGCCCGGGAGCTGTTTTTT. Translation gives CAISPARELFF.

This clonotype has a count of ten or more. The chain joins TRBV6-2 or TRBV6-3 to TRBJ2-1, with 11 nucleotides matching TRBD2. The CDR3 consists of 20 residues. V gave up 0 bases and J gave up 1 base; unmatched junction bases: 11. Germline loops: CDR1 MNHEY, CDR2 SVGEGT. CDR3: CASSYSPDLAGGHSYNEQFF. CDR3 bases: TGTGCCAGCAGTTACTCACCGGACTTAGCGGGAGGGCATTCCTACAATGAGCAGTTCTTC.

The rearrangement joins TRBV10-3 to TRBJ1-6; D might be TRBD1 (5 bases). The CDR3 length is 14 residues. Germline assignment: CDR1 ENHRY and CDR2 SYGVKD. Deletions cut 2 bases from V and 5 bases from J, with 7 bases between. The CDR3 loop is CAISEGGHNSPLHF. CDR3 DNA sequence: TGTGCCATCAGTGAGGGGGGTCATAATTCACCCCTCCACTTT.

This clonotype was recorded at least ten times. The chain links TRBV28 to TRBJ1-1, with D unclear. V lost 2 bases and J lost 0, with 7 bases in between. The CDR3 covers 14 residues. Germline CDR1 reads MDHEN; CDR2 reads SYDVKM. CDR3 sequence: CASSLPRVNTEAFF. Here the CDR3 DNA reads TGTGCCAGCAGTTTACCACGGGTGAACACTGAAGCTTTCTTT.

This clonotype was seen ten or more times. The chain combines TRBV2 with TRBJ2-5; TRBD1 or TRBD2 may be the D gene (5 bases each). The V gene's germline CDR1 is SNHLY and CDR2 FYNNEI. The V gene lost 7 bases and the J gene lost 3 bases, with 9 bases spanning the gap. This CDR3 is 12 amino acids long. The CDR3 region is CASKVGEETQYF. DNA of the CDR3: TGTGCCAGCAAGGTGGGGGAAGAGACCCAGTACTTC.

This clonotype was recorded at least ten times. CDR3 residues: CASSLLPVPGTGFGYTF. For the CDR3, the DNA is TGTGCCAGCAGCCTTCTCCCCGTTCCCGGGACAGGGTTCGGCTACACCTTC. The chain has TRBV28 and TRBJ1-2, with TRBD1 identical over 9 bases. V shed 6 bases, J shed 8 bases, and the junction held 19 bases outside the gene matches. The CDR3 sequence is 17 residues long. Looked up from germline, CDR1 is MDHEN and CDR2 is SYDVKM.

This chain connects TRBV9 to TRBJ1-1; perhaps TRBD1 as D (5 bases). This CDR3 has 13 residues. Germline V gives CDR1 SGDLS, CDR2 YYNGEE. Deletions cut 5 bases from V and 6 bases from J, with 14 bases between. For the CDR3, the DNA is TGTGCCAGCAGTTCCCACACAGGCGCTGAAGCTTTCTTT. This translates into CASSSHTGAEAFF.

This clonotype was recorded many times. The chain recombines TRBV6-1 with TRBJ2-7; possible D gene TRBD2, 7 bases. The CDR3 has 17 amino acids. Germline lookup yields CDR1 MNHNS and CDR2 SASEGT. V was trimmed by 7 bases and J by 6 bases, leaving 28 bases between them. The CDR3 DNA follows: TGTGCCAGCACCAAAGGGGGGGGGTGGGCTGGTGTTGGCGAGCAGTACTTC. Translating gives CASTKGGGWAGVGEQYF.

The sample holds many counts of this clonotype. This chain uses TRBV2 with TRBJ1-4, with 7 nucleotides matching TRBD1. The CDR3 loop spans 15 amino acids. The germline V gene has CDR1 SNHLY and CDR2 FYNNEI. V shed 5 bases and J 5 bases; nucleotides not matched to a gene: 8. The CDR3 DNA reads TGTGCCAGCAGTTACGGGACAGATGGGAATGAAAAACTGTTTTTT. It codes for CASSYGTDGNEKLFF.

This chain connects TRBV20-1 to TRBJ1-6; 8 bases line up with TRBD1. This CDR3 is built from 14 residues. With 2 bases clipped from V and 4 bases from J, the junction kept 1 base outside the gene matches. The germline V gene encodes CDR1 DFQATT and CDR2 SNEGSKA (reference sequence). The CDR3 DNA reads as TGCAGTGCTAGACGGACAGGGTATAATTCACCCCTCCACTTT. Protein: CSARRTGYNSPLHF.

This chain joins TRBV20-1 and TRBJ2-1; 9 bases match TRBD2. The CDR3 consists of 16 residues. Germline CDR1 reads DFQATT; CDR2 reads SNEGSKA (reference sequence). The ends lost 3 bases at V and 11 bases at J; junction bases unmatched: 17. The CDR3 DNA sequence: TGCAGTGCTAGCCCTCTAGGAGCGGGAGGAGGCCACCAGCAGTTCTTC. Protein sequence: CSASPLGAGGGHQQFF.

This clonotype was observed many times. V and J are TRBV30 and TRBJ1-1; maybe TRBD1 (6 bases). Germline V gives CDR1 GTSNPN, CDR2 SVGIG (reference sequence). V was trimmed by 0 bases and J by 0 bases, leaving 20 bases between them. The CDR3 length is 18 residues. The CDR3 region is CAWSVPPRGGPLNTEAFF. The CDR3 bases are TGTGCCTGGAGTGTTCCACCAAGGGGGGGCCCCCTGAACACTGAAGCTTTCTTT.

This clonotype appeared many times. V usage is TRBV9 and J usage is TRBJ2-1; TRBD1 aligns across 9 bases. Trimming cost V 5 bases and J 6 bases; bases outside gene matches: 3. Germline-derived CDR1 and CDR2 are SGDLS and YYNGEE. CDR3 size: 13 residues. CDR3 bases: TGTGCCAGCAGGGGACAGGGAGGCAATGAGCAGTTCTTC. Translation: CASRGQGGNEQFF.

This clonotype has a count of ten or more. The V gene is TRBV5-1, the J gene TRBJ2-7; D not resolved. V dropped 6 bases and J dropped 0 bases, with 19 bases sitting between them. This CDR3 region has 16 residues. Germline V gene lookup returns CDR1 SGHRS and CDR2 YFSETQ. In DNA, the CDR3 is TGCGCCAGCACCCTATGGATGCGAAAGGGCTCCTACGAGCAGTACTTC. It encodes CASTLWMRKGSYEQYF.

This clonotype came up many times. J is TRBJ2-2 and V is TRBV7-9; D is ambiguous. Germline V gene data show CDR1 as SEHNR and CDR2 as FQNEAQ (reference sequence). V was pared by 7 bases and J by 3 bases, with 6 bases between. CDR3 size: 12 residues. CDR3 in amino acids: CASNVHTGELFF. CDR3 sequence (DNA): TGTGCCAGCAATGTACACACCGGGGAGCTGTTTTTT.

This clonotype was counted a few times. A single base separates this from a much larger clone, so it may be a read error. The chain employs TRBV7-9 and TRBJ2-7; D assignment may be TRBD1 or TRBD2 (5 bases each). The V gene's germline CDR1 is SEHNR and CDR2 FQNEAQ (reference sequence). This CDR3 has 17 amino acids. Trimming left V 5 bases short and J 5 bases short, with 25 bases between. Here the CDR3 reads CASSPIAEAGTGHEQYF. The CDR3 bases are TGTGCCAGCAGCCCAATTGCTGAAGCTGGGACCGGACACGAGCAGTACTTC.

This clonotype was found many times. The chain links TRBV6-2 or TRBV6-3 to TRBJ1-2, with TRBD1 matching over 7 bases. V lost 1 base, J lost 2 bases, and 1 base stayed unmatched. The germline gives CDR1 MNHEY, CDR2 SVGEGT. The CDR3 has 14 amino acids. The CDR3 is CASSYLGQNYGYTF. CDR3 DNA sequence: TGTGCCAGCAGTTACTTGGGACAGAACTATGGCTACACCTTC.

This clonotype was observed at least ten times. The chain couples TRBV20-1 to TRBJ2-7; the D gene is possibly TRBD1 (5 bases). The V gene's germline CDR1 is DFQATT and CDR2 SNEGSKA (reference sequence). This CDR3 contains 16 residues. V was cut by 3 bases and J by 0 bases, with 18 bases left in between. The CDR3 spells CSASTSRGLSSYEQYF. CDR3 DNA sequence: TGCAGTGCTAGTACTTCTAGGGGCCTTAGCTCCTACGAGCAGTACTTC.

The table lists this clonotype with many counts. The chain carries TRBV20-1 and TRBJ2-7, with D perhaps TRBD2 (6 bases). Germline lookup yields CDR1 DFQATT and CDR2 SNEGSKA (reference sequence). V lost 5 bases, J lost 4 bases, and 18 bases lay in between. This CDR3 has 14 residues. In nucleotides, the CDR3 is TGCAGTGCTCCGACTGGAGGGTATTCGTACGAGCAGTACTTC. This sequence encodes CSAPTGGYSYEQYF.

In this sample, this clonotype turned up a few times. This sequence joins TRBV5-8 and TRBJ1-1; the D is unclear. V lost 3 bases, J lost 1 base, and 13 bases lay in between. The CDR3 is 15 amino acids. Germline lookup yields CDR1 SGHTS and CDR2 YDEGEE. For the CDR3, the DNA is TGTGCCAGCAGCTCCCTACGACGGAGGAACACTGAAGCTTTCTTT. Translation gives CASSSLRRRNTEAFF.

This sequence joins TRBV20-1 and TRBJ1-1, with a weak D call TRBD1 (5 bases). V was shortened by 3 bases and J by 0 bases, with 11 bases between the two germline ends. This CDR3 has 14 amino acids. Germline CDR1 DFQATT, CDR2 SNEGSKA (reference sequence). The CDR3: CSASKGKMNTEAFF. The CDR3 DNA sequence: TGCAGTGCTAGTAAGGGGAAAATGAACACTGAAGCTTTCTTT.